This T cell receptor (beta chain) was identified during a study of OX40 agonist ivuxolimab in advanced cancers. Study information: Averaging 60 years in age, with a range of about 23 to 79, the cohort was 82.7% male. Three dose-escalation patients had partial responses: one with hepatocellular carcinoma and two with cutaneous melanoma.

Trimming cost V 0 bases and J 5 bases; bases outside gene matches: 3. Germline V gives CDR1 MGHRA, CDR2 YSYEKL. The CDR3 runs 14 residues. Method: immunoSEQ multiplex PCR; TCRdb's copy keeps in-frame clones and lacks some. This table holds some 68,000 clones, around 86% found once. The gene calls are TRBV4-1 and TRBJ1-2; the match to TRBD1 covers 7 bases. This specimen consisted of CD4+ or CD8+ T cells sorted from blood, obtained in a trial of the OX40 agonist ivuxolimab. The clonotype was recovered from an adult with an advanced solid tumor such as melanoma, head and neck, liver or kidney cancer. CDR3 sequence reads: CASSQERGPYGYTF. The DNA for the CDR3 is TGCGCCAGCAGCCAAGAAAGGGGGCCGTATGGCTACACCTTC.